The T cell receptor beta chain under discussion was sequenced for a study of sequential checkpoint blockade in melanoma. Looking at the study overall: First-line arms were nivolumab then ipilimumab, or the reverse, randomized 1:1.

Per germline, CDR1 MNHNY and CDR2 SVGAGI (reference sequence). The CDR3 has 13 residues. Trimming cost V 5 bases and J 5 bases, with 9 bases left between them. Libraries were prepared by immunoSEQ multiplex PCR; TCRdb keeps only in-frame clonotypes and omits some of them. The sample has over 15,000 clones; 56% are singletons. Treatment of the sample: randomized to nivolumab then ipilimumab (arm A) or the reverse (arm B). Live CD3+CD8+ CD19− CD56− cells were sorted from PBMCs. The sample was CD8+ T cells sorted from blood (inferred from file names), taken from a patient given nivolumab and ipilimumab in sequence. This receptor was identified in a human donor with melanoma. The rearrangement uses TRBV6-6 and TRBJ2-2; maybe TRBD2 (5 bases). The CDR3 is CASSTSYTGELFF. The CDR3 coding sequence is TGTGCCAGCAGTACTAGTTATACCGGGGAGCTGTTTTTT.